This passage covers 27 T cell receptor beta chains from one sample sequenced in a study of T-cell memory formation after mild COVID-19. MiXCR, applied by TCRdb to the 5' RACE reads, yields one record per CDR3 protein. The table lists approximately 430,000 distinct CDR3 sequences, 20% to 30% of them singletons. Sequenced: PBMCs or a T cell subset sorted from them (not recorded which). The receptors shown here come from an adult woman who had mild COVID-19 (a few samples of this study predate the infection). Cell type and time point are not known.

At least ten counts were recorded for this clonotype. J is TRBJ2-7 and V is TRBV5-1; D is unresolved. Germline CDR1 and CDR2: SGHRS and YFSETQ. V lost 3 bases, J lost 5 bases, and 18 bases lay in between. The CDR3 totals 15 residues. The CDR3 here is CASSSWPSPGDEQYF. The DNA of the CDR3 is TGCGCCAGCAGCTCGTGGCCCAGCCCCGGTGACGAGCAGTACTTC.

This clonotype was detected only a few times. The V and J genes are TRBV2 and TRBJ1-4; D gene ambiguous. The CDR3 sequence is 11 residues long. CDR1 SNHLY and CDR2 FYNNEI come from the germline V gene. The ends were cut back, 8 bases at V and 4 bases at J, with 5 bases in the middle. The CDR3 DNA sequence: TGTGCCAGCGCGATTAATGAAAAACTGTTTTTT. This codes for CASAINEKLFF.

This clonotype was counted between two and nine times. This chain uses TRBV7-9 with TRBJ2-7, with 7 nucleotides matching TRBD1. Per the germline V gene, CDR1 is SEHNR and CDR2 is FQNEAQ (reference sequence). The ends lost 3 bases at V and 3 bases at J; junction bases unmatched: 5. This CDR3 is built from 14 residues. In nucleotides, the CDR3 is TGTGCCAGCAGCTTGCAGACAGGGCGCTACGAGCAGTACTTC. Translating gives CASSLQTGRYEQYF.

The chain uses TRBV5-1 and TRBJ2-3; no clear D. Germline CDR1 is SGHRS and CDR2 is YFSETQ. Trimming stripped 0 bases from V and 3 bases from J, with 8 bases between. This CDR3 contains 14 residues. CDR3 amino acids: CASSLEGSTDTQYF. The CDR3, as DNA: TGCGCCAGCAGCTTGGAGGGCTCAACAGATACGCAGTATTTT. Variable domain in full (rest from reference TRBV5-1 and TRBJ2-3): KAGVTQTPRYLIKTRGQQVTLSCSPISGHRSVSWYQQTPGQGLQFLFEYFSETQRNKGNFPGRFSGRQFSNSRSEMNVSTLELGDSALYLCASSLEGSTDTQYFGPGTRLTVL.

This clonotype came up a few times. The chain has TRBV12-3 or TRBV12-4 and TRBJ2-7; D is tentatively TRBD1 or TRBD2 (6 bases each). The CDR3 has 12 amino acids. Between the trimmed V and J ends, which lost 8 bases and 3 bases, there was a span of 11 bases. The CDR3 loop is CASGGPNYEQYF. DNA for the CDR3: TGTGCCAGCGGGGGGCCGAACTACGAGCAGTACTTC.

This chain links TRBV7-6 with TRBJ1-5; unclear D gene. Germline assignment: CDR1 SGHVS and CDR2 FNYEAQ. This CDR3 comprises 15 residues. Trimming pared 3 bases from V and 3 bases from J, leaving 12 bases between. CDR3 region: CASSLVGGINQPQHF. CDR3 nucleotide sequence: TGTGCCAGCAGCTTGGTGGGTGGTATCAATCAGCCCCAGCATTTT.

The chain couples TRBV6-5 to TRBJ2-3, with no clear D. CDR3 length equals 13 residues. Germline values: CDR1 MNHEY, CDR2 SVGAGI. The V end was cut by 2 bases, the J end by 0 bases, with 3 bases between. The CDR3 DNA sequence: TGTGCCAGCAGTTACCAAAGCACAGATACGCAGTATTTT. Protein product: CASSYQSTDTQYF.

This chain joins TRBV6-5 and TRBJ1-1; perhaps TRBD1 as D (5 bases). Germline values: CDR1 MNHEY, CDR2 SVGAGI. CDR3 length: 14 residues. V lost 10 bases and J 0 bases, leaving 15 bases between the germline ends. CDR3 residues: CATGPPTVNTEAFF. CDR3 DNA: TGTGCCACCGGCCCACCGACAGTGAACACTGAAGCTTTCTTT.

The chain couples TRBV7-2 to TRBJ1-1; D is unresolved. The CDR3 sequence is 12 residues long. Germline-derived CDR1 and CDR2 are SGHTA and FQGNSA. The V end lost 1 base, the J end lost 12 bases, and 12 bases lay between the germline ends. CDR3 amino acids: CASSLGWGATFF. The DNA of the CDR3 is TGTGCCAGCAGCTTAGGGTGGGGTGCCACTTTCTTT.

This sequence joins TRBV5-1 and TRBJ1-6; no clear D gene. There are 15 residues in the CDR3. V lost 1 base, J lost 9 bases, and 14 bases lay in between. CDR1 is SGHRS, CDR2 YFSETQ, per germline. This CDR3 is CASSLSLRSGSPLHF. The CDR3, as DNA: TGCGCCAGCAGCTTGAGTCTAAGGTCAGGTTCACCCCTCCACTTT.

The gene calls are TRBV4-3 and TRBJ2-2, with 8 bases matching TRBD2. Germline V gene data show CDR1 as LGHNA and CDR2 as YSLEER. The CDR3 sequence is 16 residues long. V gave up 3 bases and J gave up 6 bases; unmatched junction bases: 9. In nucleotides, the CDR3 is TGCGCCAGCAGCCACGCCGGGACTAGTGCGGCCGGGGAGCTGTTTTTT. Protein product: CASSHAGTSAAGELFF.

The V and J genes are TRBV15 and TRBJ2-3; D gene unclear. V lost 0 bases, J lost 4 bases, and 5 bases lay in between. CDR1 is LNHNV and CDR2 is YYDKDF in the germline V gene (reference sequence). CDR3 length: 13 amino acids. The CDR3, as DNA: TGTGCCACCAGCAGAGATTTTGCAGATACGCAGTATTTT. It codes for CATSRDFADTQYF.

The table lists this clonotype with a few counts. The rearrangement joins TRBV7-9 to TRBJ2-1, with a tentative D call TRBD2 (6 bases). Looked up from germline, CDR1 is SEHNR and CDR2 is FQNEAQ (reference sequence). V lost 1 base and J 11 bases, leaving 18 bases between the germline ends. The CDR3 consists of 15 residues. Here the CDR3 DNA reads TGTGCCAGCAGCTTAGTACCCGCTAGCGAAGATCAGCAGTTCTTC. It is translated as CASSLVPASEDQQFF.

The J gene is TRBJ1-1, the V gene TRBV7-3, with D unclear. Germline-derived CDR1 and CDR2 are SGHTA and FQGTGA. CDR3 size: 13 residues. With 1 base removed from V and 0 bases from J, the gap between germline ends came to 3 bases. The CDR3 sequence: CASSLNVNTEAFF. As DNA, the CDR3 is TGTGCCAGCAGCTTAAATGTGAACACTGAAGCTTTCTTT.

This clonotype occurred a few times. The chain's CDR3 is CASSLVYQPQHF. CDR3 bases: TGTGCCAGCAGTTTAGTCTATCAGCCCCAGCATTTT. The rearrangement joins TRBV12-3 or TRBV12-4 to TRBJ1-5, with D hard to call. Trimming took off 1 base at V and 5 bases at J, with 3 bases between the two ends. The CDR3 totals 12 residues.

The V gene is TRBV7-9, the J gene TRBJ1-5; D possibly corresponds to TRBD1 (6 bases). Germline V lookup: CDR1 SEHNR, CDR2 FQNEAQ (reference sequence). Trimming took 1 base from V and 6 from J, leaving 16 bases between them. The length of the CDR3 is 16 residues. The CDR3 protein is CASSLGAGEISQPQHF. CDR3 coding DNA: TGTGCCAGCAGCTTAGGGGCAGGGGAGATTAGTCAGCCCCAGCATTTT.

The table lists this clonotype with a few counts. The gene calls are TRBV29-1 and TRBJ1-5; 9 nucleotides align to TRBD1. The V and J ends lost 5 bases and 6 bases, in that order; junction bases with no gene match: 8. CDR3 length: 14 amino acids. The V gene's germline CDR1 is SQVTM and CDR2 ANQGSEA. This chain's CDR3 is CSVLTGGGTQPQHF. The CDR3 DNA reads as TGCAGCGTTCTGACAGGGGGGGGGACTCAGCCCCAGCATTTT. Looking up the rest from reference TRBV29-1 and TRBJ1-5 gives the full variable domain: SAVISQKPSRDICQRGTSLTIQCQVDSQVTMMFWYRQQPGQSLTLIATANQGSEATYESGFVIDKFPISRPNLTFSTLTVSNMSPEDSSIYLCSVLTGGGTQPQHFGDGTRLSIL.

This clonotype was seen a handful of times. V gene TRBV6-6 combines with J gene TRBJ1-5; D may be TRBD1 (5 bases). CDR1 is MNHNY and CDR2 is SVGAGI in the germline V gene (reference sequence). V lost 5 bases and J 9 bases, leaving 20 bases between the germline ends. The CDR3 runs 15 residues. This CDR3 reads CASSPSGGKRGPQHF. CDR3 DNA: TGTGCCAGCAGTCCATCCGGTGGCAAAAGGGGGCCCCAGCATTTT.

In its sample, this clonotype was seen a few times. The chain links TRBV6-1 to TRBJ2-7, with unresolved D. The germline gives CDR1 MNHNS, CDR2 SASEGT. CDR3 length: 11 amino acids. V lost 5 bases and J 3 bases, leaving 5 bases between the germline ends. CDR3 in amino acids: CASSTFYEQYF. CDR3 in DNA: TGTGCCAGCAGTACTTTCTACGAGCAGTACTTC.

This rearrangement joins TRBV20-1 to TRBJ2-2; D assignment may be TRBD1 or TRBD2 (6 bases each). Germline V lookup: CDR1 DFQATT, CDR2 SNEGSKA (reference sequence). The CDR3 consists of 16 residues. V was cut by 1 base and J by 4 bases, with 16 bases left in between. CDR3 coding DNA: TGCAGTGCTAGAGCTGCATCGGGGGCGGGCACCGGGGAGCTGTTTTTT. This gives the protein CSARAASGAGTGELFF.

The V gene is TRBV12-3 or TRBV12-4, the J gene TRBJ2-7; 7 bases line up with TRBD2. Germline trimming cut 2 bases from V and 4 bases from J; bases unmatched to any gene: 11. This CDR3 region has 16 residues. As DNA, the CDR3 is TGTGCCAGCAGTTTATCGACACCGGGACTACCATACGAGCAGTACTTC. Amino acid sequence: CASSLSTPGLPYEQYF.

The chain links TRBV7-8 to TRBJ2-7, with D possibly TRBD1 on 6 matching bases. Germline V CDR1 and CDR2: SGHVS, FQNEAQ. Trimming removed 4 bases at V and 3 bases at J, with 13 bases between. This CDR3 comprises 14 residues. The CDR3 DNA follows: TGTGCCAGCAGCTCCGGACAGCGAAGCTACGAGCAGTACTTC. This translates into CASSSGQRSYEQYF.

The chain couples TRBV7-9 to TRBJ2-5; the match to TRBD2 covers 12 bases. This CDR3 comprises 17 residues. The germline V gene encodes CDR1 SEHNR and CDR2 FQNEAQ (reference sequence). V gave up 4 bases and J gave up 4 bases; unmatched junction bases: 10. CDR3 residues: CASSSRTSGIGGETQYF. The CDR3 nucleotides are TGTGCCAGCAGCTCCCGGACTAGCGGGATTGGGGGAGAGACCCAGTACTTC.

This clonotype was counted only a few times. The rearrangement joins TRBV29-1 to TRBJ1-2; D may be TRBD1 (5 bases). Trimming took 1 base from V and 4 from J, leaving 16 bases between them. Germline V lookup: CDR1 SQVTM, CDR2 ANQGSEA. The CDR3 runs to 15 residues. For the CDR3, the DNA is TGCAGCGTTGAAGGGGAGTCCAGGGCCTCCTATGGCTACACCTTC. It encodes CSVEGESRASYGYTF.

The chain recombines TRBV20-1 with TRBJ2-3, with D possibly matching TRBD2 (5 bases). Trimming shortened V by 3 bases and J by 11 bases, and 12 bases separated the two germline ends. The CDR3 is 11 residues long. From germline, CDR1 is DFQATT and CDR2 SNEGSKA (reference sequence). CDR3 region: CSASYGMMQYF. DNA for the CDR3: TGCAGTGCTAGTTACGGGATGATGCAGTATTTT.

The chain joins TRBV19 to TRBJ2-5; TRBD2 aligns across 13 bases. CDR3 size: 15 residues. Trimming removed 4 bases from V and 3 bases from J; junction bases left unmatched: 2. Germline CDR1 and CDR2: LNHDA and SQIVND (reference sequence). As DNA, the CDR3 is TGTGCCAGTAGTAGGACTAGCGGGAGAGAAGAGACCCAGTACTTC. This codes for CASSRTSGREETQYF.

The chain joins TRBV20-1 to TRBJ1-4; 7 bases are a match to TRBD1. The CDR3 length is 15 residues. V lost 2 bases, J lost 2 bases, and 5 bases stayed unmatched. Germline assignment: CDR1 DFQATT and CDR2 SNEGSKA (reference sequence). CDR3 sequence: CSARTTRGTNEKLFF. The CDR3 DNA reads TGCAGTGCTAGAACCACCAGGGGGACTAATGAAAAACTGTTTTTT.